A selection of T cell receptor beta chains follows, all from one sample in a study of identifying expanded T cells in peripheral blood. Assay used: immunoSEQ multiplex PCR; TCRdb lists only in-frame clones, some missing. The repertoire holds some 97,000 clones, with around 90% as singletons. Sequences were obtained from blood. The receptor set was obtained from a person aged 18 to 70 in good health. Each CDR3 is given with its conserved first and last residue. The D gene is left open where the match is weak. A row's size may be missing; if present it is once, few, many or a size class.

clone_size j_call v_call d_call cdr3_nt cdr3_aa
- TRBJ2-1 TRBV7-6 - TGTGCCAGCAGCTTAGGGGGGCCCTACAATGAGCAGTTCTTC CASSLGGPYNEQFF
once TRBJ1-2 TRBV7-9 - TGTGCCAGCAGCAGACAGGAGGGGAGTGGCTACACCTTC CASSRQEGSGYTF
- TRBJ1-5 TRBV6-6 - TGTGCCAGCAGCGTCCGGACAAATCAGCCCCAGCATTTT CASSVRTNQPQHF
- TRBJ2-7 TRBV10-2 TRBD2 TGCGCCAGCAGATCCGGGACTAGCGGGAGATACGAGCAGTACTTC CASRSGTSGRYEQYF
once TRBJ1-5 TRBV28 - TGTGCCAGCAGTCGGTCCGGCGGTCGCAATCAGCCCCAGCATTTT CASSRSGGRNQPQHF
- TRBJ2-1 TRBV5-1 - TGCGCCAGCAGCTTCACGGGACCGGGCAACCCCGGCAATGAGCAGTTCTTC CASSFTGPGNPGNEQFF
- TRBJ2-3 TRBV2 - TGTGCCAGCAGTGAAAAGGGTTTCGGTACGCAGTATTTT CASSEKGFGTQYF
- TRBJ1-1 TRBV15 - TGTGCCACCAGCAGAGGGGGTAGTCCCAACACTGAAGCTTTCTTT CATSRGGSPNTEAFF
- TRBJ2-2 TRBV19 TRBD2 TGTGCCAGTACCATGCGGGCTAGCGGGAACACCGGGGAGCTGTTTTTT CASTMRASGNTGELFF
- TRBJ1-2 TRBV6-5 TRBD1 TGTGCCAGCAGCTCCGACAGGGCCTACACCTTC CASSSDRAYTF
- TRBJ2-3 TRBV5-1 TRBD1 TGCGCCAGCAGCCAGACAGGGTGGACAGATACGCAGTATTTT CASSQTGWTDTQYF
- TRBJ2-1 TRBV5-6 - TGTGCCAGCAGCTCACAGCCCAATGAGCAGTTCTTC CASSSQPNEQFF
medium-sized TRBJ2-7 TRBV4-3 - TGCGCCAGCAGCCAAGATAGTGGGCCCTACTACGAGCAGTACTTC CASSQDSGPYYEQYF
- TRBJ2-7 TRBV5-1 - TGCGCCAGCAGCTTGTTGGGCAGTAGCCACGAGCAGTACTTC CASSLLGSSHEQYF
once TRBJ2-5 TRBV14 - TGTGCCAGCAGCCATTGGGCGAGGCAAGAGACCCAGTACTTC CASSHWARQETQYF
- TRBJ2-3 TRBV5-5 - TGTGCCAGCAGCTACGAGGGTAACACAGATACGCAGTATTTT CASSYEGNTDTQYF
- TRBJ1-2 TRBV6-1 - TGTGCCAGCATCGGGGTCTACGGCTACACCTTC CASIGVYGYTF
- TRBJ1-6 TRBV7-9 - TGTGCCAGCAGCTTTAGTGCATCCTCACCCCTCCACTTT CASSFSASSPLHF
- TRBJ1-4 TRBV5-5 - TGTGCCAGCAGCTTGGGAGCAGTCCCCGGCGGTAATGAAAAACTGTTTTTT CASSLGAVPGGNEKLFF
- TRBJ1-4 TRBV14 - TGTGCCAGCAGCCAAGGCGCCTGGGGCGGGGGACGTGAAAAACTGTTTTTT CASSQGAWGGGREKLFF
- TRBJ1-5 TRBV7-6 - TGTGCCAGCAGCCTATATCCTTCCGGTGGCAATCAGCCCCAGCATTTT CASSLYPSGGNQPQHF
- TRBJ2-5 TRBV7-8 - TGTGCCAGCAGCTTAGCGGGCACAGGGGAGACCCAGTACTTC CASSLAGTGETQYF
- TRBJ2-7 TRBV5-1 - TGCGCCAGCAGCTTGGGGACAGACTACGAGCAGTACTTC CASSLGTDYEQYF
- TRBJ1-4 TRBV19 - TGTGCCAGTAGTCCCCAGGGCGGGAAACTGTTTTTT CASSPQGGKLFF
- TRBJ2-2 TRBV5-5 - TGTGCCAGCAGCTTGGCCGGGGAAATCACCGGGGAGCTGTTTTTT CASSLAGEITGELFF
- TRBJ1-1 TRBV10-3 - TGTGCCATCAGTGAGCGGGGGGAGACTGAAGCTTTCTTT CAISERGETEAFF
- TRBJ1-2 TRBV4-1 - TGCGCCAGCAGCCACGGGGGGGTTTATGGCTACACCTTC CASSHGGVYGYTF
- TRBJ2-7 TRBV10-3 TRBD2 TGTGCCACCCGAGGACTAGCGGATTCCTACGAGCAGTACTTC CATRGLADSYEQYF
- TRBJ1-5 TRBV11-2 - TGTGCCAGCAGAGGGGATGGAGATCAGCCCCAGCATTTT CASRGDGDQPQHF
- TRBJ2-1 TRBV13 TRBD2 TGTGCCAGCAGCTTGGGACTAGCGGGATCCGACAATGAGCAGTTCTTC CASSLGLAGSDNEQFF
few TRBJ1-5 TRBV19 - TGTGCCAGTCTCGATCTACTGAGGGGTCAGCCCCAGCATTTT CASLDLLRGQPQHF
- TRBJ1-2 TRBV9 TRBD1 TGTGCCAGCAGCGTAGTGGGGACAGGGGTCAATAACTATGGCTACACCTTC CASSVVGTGVNNYGYTF
- TRBJ2-7 TRBV6-6 TRBD2 TGTGCCAGCAGTAAAACAGCGGGAGTCACCTACGAGCAGTACTTC CASSKTAGVTYEQYF
- TRBJ2-1 TRBV19 TRBD2 TGTGCCACCAGGGAGGAACTAGCGGGCCCCAATGAGCAGTTCTTC CATREELAGPNEQFF
- TRBJ1-4 TRBV4-3 - TGCGCCAGCAGCCACTTTCTTGACAGCCGGCAGGAAAAACTGTTTTTT CASSHFLDSRQEKLFF
- TRBJ2-3 TRBV28 - TGTGCCAGCAGTTCACAGGGTTTAGGGGCGACAGATACGCAGTATTTT CASSSQGLGATDTQYF
- TRBJ1-2 TRBV7-9 TRBD1 TGTGCCAGCAGCTTAGATGTAGCAGGGGGTGACGGCTACACCTTC CASSLDVAGGDGYTF
- TRBJ1-4 TRBV6-6 - TGTGCCAGCAGTTACTATGGGGTAGAGGACGAAAAACTGTTTTTT CASSYYGVEDEKLFF
once TRBJ1-6 TRBV5-6 - TGTGCCAGCAGCTTGAGCAAGAATAATTCACCCCTCCACTTT CASSLSKNNSPLHF
- TRBJ2-7 TRBV5-4 TRBD2 TGTGCCAGCAGCTTGGCGTGGACTAGCGGTACCTACGAGCAGTACTTC CASSLAWTSGTYEQYF